This T cell receptor (beta chain) was sequenced in a study of response to subunit inactivated influenza vaccine. TCRdb analysed the RT-PCR reads with MiXCR anew, one entry per CDR3 protein. The table shows approximately 500,000 distinct CDR3 sequences, with 14% occurring only once. Trimming pared 4 bases from V and 7 bases from J, leaving 11 bases between. The CDR3 spans 12 residues. The germline V gene has CDR1 DFQATT and CDR2 SNEGSKA (reference sequence). The clonotype comes from a man aged 45 to 65 who received an inactivated influenza vaccine. The source was PBMCs from blood, collected about 11 days after vaccination. The V call is TRBV20-1, the J call TRBJ2-4; a possible D gene is TRBD2 (6 bases). The CDR3: CSANRDSNIQYF. In DNA, the CDR3 is TGCAGTGCTAACCGGGACTCCAACATTCAGTACTTC.